The clone carrying this TCR beta chain was seen many times. Its specificity is unknown. These data are taken from a study of CD8 T cells in ankylosing spondylitis. Study-wide findings and caveats: The study looked at matched synovial fluid samples from ankylosing spondylitis patients. Disease-linked clones were reported to be significantly enriched there.

Trimming took 1 base from V and 5 from J; bases not matched to a gene: 4. This CDR3 has 15 amino acids. Germline CDR1 SGHRS, CDR2 YFSETQ. Library preparation for TCR beta used quantitative 5'-RACE with molecular barcodes. MiXCR, applied by TCRdb to the 5' RACE reads, yields one record per CDR3 protein. The data contain around 300,000 distinct CDR3 sequences, roughly 11% of them seen just once; the ten biggest clones take up 9.1%. This TCR was recovered from a female donor with ankylosing spondylitis or in good health (not recorded which). Sequencing input: blood, either unsorted or a sorted T cell fraction (not recorded which). The gene calls are TRBV5-1 and TRBJ2-2; 8 positions match TRBD1. CDR3 coding DNA: TGCGCCAGCAGCTTGCCAGGGGGCTATACCGGGGAGCTGTTTTTT. Protein: CASSLPGGYTGELFF.